One sample yielded the 4 T cell receptor beta chains listed below, sequenced in a study of circulating and synovial CD4+ cells in juvenile arthritis. Profiling relied on immunoSEQ multiplex PCR, and the TCRdb table lists in-frame clones only, not all of them. There are about 33,000 clones in the sample; 90% to 95% occur only once, and roughly 0.16% lies in the top ten. The sample taken for sequencing was CD4+ T cells from blood. All receptors come from a human donor with juvenile idiopathic arthritis.

The genes are TRBV5-4 and TRBJ2-3; unclear D gene. Per germline, CDR1 SGHNT and CDR2 YYREEE (reference sequence). Trimming removed 6 bases from V and 3 bases from J, with 11 bases in between. This CDR3 is built from 13 residues. The CDR3 protein is CASNSPETDTQYF. The CDR3 DNA is TGTGCCAGCAACTCACCTGAAACAGATACGCAGTATTTT.

J is TRBJ2-2 and V is TRBV27, with D hard to call. Trimming removed 6 bases from V and 0 bases from J, with 11 bases in between. CDR3 size: 15 residues. The germline CDR1 and CDR2 sequences are MNHEY and SMNVEV (reference sequence). The CDR3: CASSSASANTGELFF. The CDR3, as DNA: TGTGCCAGCAGCTCCGCCAGCGCGAACACCGGGGAGCTGTTTTTT.

V is TRBV5-4 and J is TRBJ2-5; the D is unclear. V lost 4 bases and J 4 bases, leaving 11 bases between the germline ends. The V gene's germline CDR1 is SGHNT and CDR2 YYREEE (reference sequence). The CDR3 runs to 13 residues. This CDR3 is CASSTLPIETQYF. In DNA, the CDR3 is TGTGCCAGCAGCACCCTGCCTATAGAGACCCAGTACTTC.

J is TRBJ1-2 and V is TRBV6-1; D gene uncertain. CDR3 length: 14 residues. V was trimmed by 1 base and J by 7 bases, leaving 13 bases between them. CDR1 and CDR2 (germline): MNHNS, SASEGT. The CDR3, as DNA: TGTGCCAGCAGTGAAGGACTGTCGAGTGGTGGCTACACCTTC. This gives the protein CASSEGLSSGGYTF.